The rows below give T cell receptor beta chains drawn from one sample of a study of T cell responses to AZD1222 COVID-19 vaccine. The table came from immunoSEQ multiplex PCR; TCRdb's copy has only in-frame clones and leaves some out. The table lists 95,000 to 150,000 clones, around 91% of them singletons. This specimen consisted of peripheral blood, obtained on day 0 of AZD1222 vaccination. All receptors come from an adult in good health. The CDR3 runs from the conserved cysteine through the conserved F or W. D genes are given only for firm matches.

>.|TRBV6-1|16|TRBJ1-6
TGTGCCAGCAGTGAAGTTCGGGGTCTCTATAATTCACCCCTCCACTTT
CASSEVRGLYNSPLHF
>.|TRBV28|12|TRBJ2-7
TGTGCCAGCAGTACCACGCTTTACGAGCAGTACTTC
CASSTTLYEQYF
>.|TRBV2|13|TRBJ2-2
TGTGCCAGCCGGGCACTTAACACCGGGGAGCTGTTTTTT
CASRALNTGELFF
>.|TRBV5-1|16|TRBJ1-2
TGCGCCAGCAGCCCAACCCGACAGGAACTGGCGATCGGCTACACCTTC
CASSPTRQELAIGYTF
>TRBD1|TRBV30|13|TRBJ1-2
TGTGCCTGGAGTGCCCGACAGGGTCTAGGCTACACCTTC
CAWSARQGLGYTF
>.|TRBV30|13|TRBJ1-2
TGTGCCTGGAGTGTAGCCCTTAACTATGGCTACACCTTC
CAWSVALNYGYTF
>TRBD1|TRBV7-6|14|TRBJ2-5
TGTGCCAGCAGCTGGGGACAGATCCAAGAGACCCAGTACTTC
CASSWGQIQETQYF
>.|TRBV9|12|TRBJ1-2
TGTGCCAGCAGCGTAGGGAACTATGGCTACACCTTC
CASSVGNYGYTF
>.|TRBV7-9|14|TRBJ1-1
TGTGCCAGCAGCTTACTCGGGGGCCATGCGCGGGCTTTCTTT
CASSLLGGHARAFF
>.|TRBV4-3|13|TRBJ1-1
TGCGCCAGCAGCCAAGATTTTGGGGGCCAGGGGTTCTTT
CASSQDFGGQGFF